This T cell receptor beta chain was obtained from a study of T cell changes during pregnancy in multiple sclerosis. Using immunoSEQ multiplex PCR, the repertoire was profiled, and TCRdb retains in-frame clones only, with some absent. This sample yields roughly 58,000 clones, of which 90% to 95% are seen a single time; about 3.2% belongs to the top ten. The CDR3 is 15 residues long. Looked up from germline, CDR1 is MGHRA and CDR2 is YSYEKL. V lost 3 bases and J lost 2; bases outside the gene matches: 7. This chain connects TRBV4-1 to TRBJ2-7; 7 bases match TRBD1. The material was CD8+ T cells from peripheral blood mononuclear cells, obtained in the third trimester of pregnancy. The source of this sequence is a female donor with multiple sclerosis, enrolled in a pregnancy study. CDR3 loop: CASSQVTGSTYEQYF. The CDR3 DNA reads TGCGCCAGCAGCCAGGTGACAGGGTCGACCTACGAGCAGTACTTC.